The 26 T cell receptor beta chains below come from one sample, sequenced in a study of metastatic and nonmetastatic thyroid tumors. All patients were untreated before thyroid surgery. TCRdb reprocessed the PCR reads using MiXCR. The table includes around 17,000 clones, about 25% detected once. Material: adjacent normal tissue. The receptors originated from a female donor with papillary thyroid cancer or a benign thyroid nodule (not recorded which). Some clones in this sample may be carry-over from other donors' samples.

In its sample, this clone was seen a few times. V and J are TRBV28 and TRBJ1-6; unclear D gene. Germline CDR1 MDHEN, CDR2 SYDVKM. Trimming removed 10 bases from V and 6 bases from J, with 16 bases in between. This CDR3 spans 14 amino acids. CDR3 sequence (DNA): TGTGCCACCATCGGTAGCGCTTCTAATTCACCCCTCCACTTT. Encoded protein: CATIGSASNSPLHF.

This clone was picked up a small number of times. The V and J genes are TRBV15 and TRBJ2-7, with D possibly being TRBD1 (5 bases). V lost 0 bases, J lost 7 bases, and 10 bases lay in between. The CDR3 is made up of 13 amino acids. Germline V gene lookup returns CDR1 LNHNV and CDR2 YYDKDF (reference sequence). The CDR3 bases are TGTGCCACCAGCAGAGACAGGGCAGGGGAGCAGTACTTC. Protein sequence: CATSRDRAGEQYF. Combining the CDR3 with reference TRBV15 and TRBJ2-7 gives the whole variable domain DAMVIQNPRYQVTQFGKPVTLSCSQTLNHNVMYWYQQKSSQAPKLLFHYYDKDFNNEADTPDNFQSRRPNTSFCFLDIRSPGLGDTAMYLCATSRDRAGEQYFGPGTRLTVT.

This clone was seen a few times. The rearrangement joins TRBV27 to TRBJ1-5, with 7 bases aligning to TRBD1. Germline loops: CDR1 MNHEY, CDR2 SMNVEV (reference sequence). The CDR3 covers 13 residues. The junction had 4 bases not matched to a gene; V was cut back by 4 bases and J by 7 bases. The CDR3: CASSSQGRQPQHF. The CDR3 bases are TGTGCCAGCAGTTCACAGGGGAGGCAGCCCCAGCATTTT.

Note on this clone: Other DNA sequences in this specimen translate into the identical CDR3. The chain uses TRBV20-1 and TRBJ1-1; 8 positions match TRBD1. Germline loops: CDR1 DFQATT, CDR2 SNEGSKA (reference sequence). The CDR3 is 14 residues long. After removal of 3 bases from V and 1 base from J, the junction contained 4 bases not matched to a gene. Written as DNA, the CDR3 is TGCAGTGCTAGGCCGGGACAGGCGAACACTGAAGCTTTCTTT. Residues: CSARPGQANTEAFF.

This clone was detected ten times or more. The chain recombines TRBV6-1 with TRBJ2-7; D unresolved. V was cut by 4 bases and J by 3 bases, with 10 bases left in between. This CDR3 contains 13 residues. Per the germline V gene, CDR1 is MNHNS and CDR2 is SASEGT. The CDR3 reads CASSATNGYEQYF. The CDR3 DNA follows: TGTGCCAGCAGTGCAACAAATGGCTACGAGCAGTACTTC.

This clone is medium-sized by share. The V and J genes are TRBV20-1 and TRBJ2-4, with no clear D. Germline V gene data show CDR1 as DFQATT and CDR2 as SNEGSKA (reference sequence). The CDR3 has 15 residues. V gave up 5 bases and J gave up 4 bases, with 18 bases separating them. The CDR3 region is CSAPPPAVGKNIQYF. In DNA, the CDR3 is TGCAGTGCTCCCCCTCCGGCCGTAGGAAAAAACATTCAGTACTTC.

The CDR3 DNA sequence: TGTGCCAGCAGTGAAAGCGGGAGGGAGGATACGCAGTATTTT. Its protein is CASSESGREDTQYF. This chain links TRBV6-1 with TRBJ2-3; 10 bases line up with TRBD2. V dropped 2 bases and J dropped 6; count of bases not matched to a gene: 2. This CDR3 region has 14 residues. In germline, CDR1 is MNHNS, CDR2 SASEGT.

This clone was recorded once. The chain carries TRBV20-1 and TRBJ2-7, with 9 bases aligning to TRBD2. The CDR3 spans 14 residues. Germline V gene lookup returns CDR1 DFQATT and CDR2 SNEGSKA (reference sequence). Trimming cost V 4 bases and J 2 bases; bases outside gene matches: 6. The CDR3 DNA reads TGCAGTGCTAATGGGGCGGGAGGGACCTACGAGCAGTACTTC. This codes for CSANGAGGTYEQYF.

This clone has a handful of counts. This chain links TRBV19 with TRBJ2-1; 7 bases match TRBD2. Germline loops: CDR1 LNHDA, CDR2 SQIVND (reference sequence). V trimming: 8 bases; J trimming: 10 bases; junction bases outside the gene matches: 11. The CDR3 loop spans 13 amino acids. The CDR3 spells CASAGWGGEEQFF. The CDR3 bases are TGTGCCAGTGCGGGCTGGGGGGGAGAGGAGCAGTTCTTC. Drawing the rest from reference TRBV19 and TRBJ2-1, the complete variable domain is DGGITQSPKYLFRKEGQNVTLSCEQNLNHDAMYWYRQDPGQGLRLIYYSQIVNDFQKGDIAEGYSVSREKKESFPLTVTSAQKNPTAFYLCASAGWGGEEQFFGPGTRLTVL.

The rearrangement uses TRBV30 and TRBJ2-3, with 7 bases matching TRBD2. Germline V gene sequence: CDR1 GTSNPN, CDR2 SVGIG (reference sequence). This CDR3 has 15 amino acids. Trimming took 0 bases from V and 0 from J; bases not matched to a gene: 3. DNA for the CDR3: TGTGCCTGGAGTGTACTCGGGGGGAGCACAGATACGCAGTATTTT. It is translated as CAWSVLGGSTDTQYF.

The V and J genes are TRBV7-2 and TRBJ1-4; TRBD1 agrees at 10 bases. Germline CDR1 is SGHTA and CDR2 is FQGNSA. The V gene end was trimmed by 5 bases and the J gene end by 4 bases; junction bases not matched to a gene: 4. This CDR3 contains 15 residues. The CDR3 protein is CASSPRDRGNEKLFF. CDR3 nucleotides: TGTGCCAGCAGCCCCCGGGACAGGGGTAATGAAAAACTGTTTTTT.

This clone was counted a few times. Different DNA sequences within this sample yield the same CDR3. This chain uses TRBV27 with TRBJ2-7, with unresolved D. CDR3 size: 13 residues. Germline CDR1 is MNHEY and CDR2 is SMNVEV (reference sequence). V lost 8 bases and J 4 bases, leaving 15 bases between the germline ends. CDR3: CASSWGIGYEQYF. CDR3 nucleotide sequence: TGTGCCAGCTCCTGGGGTATCGGGTACGAGCAGTACTTC.

This clone was detected many times. This may arise from a read error, as a much more abundant clone is one base away. The CDR3 does not end in the conserved phenylalanine or tryptophan, so this is likely a read error. The chain joins TRBV6-1 to TRBJ1-4, with D uncertain. The V gene's germline CDR1 is MNHNS and CDR2 SASEGT. The CDR3 totals 13 residues. V lost 11 bases to trimming and J lost 0 bases, with 10 bases between them. The CDR3 DNA reads TGTGCCGGCGGACCAGCAACTAATGAAAAACTGTTTTTG. Translated, it gives CAGGPATNEKLFL.

This clone was counted a few times. In DNA, the CDR3 is TGTGCCAGCACCGGTCTACGCGAGCAGTACTTC. Its protein product is CASTGLREQYF. The genes are TRBV7-9 and TRBJ2-7; D not resolved. The CDR3 runs 11 residues. V lost 7 bases and J 6 bases, leaving 10 bases between the germline ends. Germline values: CDR1 SEHNR, CDR2 FQNEAQ (reference sequence).

The rearrangement uses TRBV4-2 and TRBJ1-2; the D is unclear. Trimming removed 3 bases at V and 1 base at J, with 12 bases between. This CDR3 region has 15 residues. The V gene's germline CDR1 is LGHNA and CDR2 YNFKEQ. The DNA of the CDR3 is TGTGCCAGCAGCCAGAGACGGGGTAGTAACTATGGCTACACCTTC. Translated: CASSQRRGSNYGYTF.

This clone has ten or more counts. The chain carries TRBV25-1 and TRBJ1-1; D remains unclear. Trimming took 4 bases from V and 5 from J, leaving 5 bases between them. The CDR3 runs 11 residues. Germline loops: CDR1 MGHDK, CDR2 SYGVNS. The CDR3 spells CASSVGTEAFF. CDR3 coding DNA: TGTGCCAGCAGTGTAGGGACTGAAGCTTTCTTT.

The sample holds a few counts of this clone. The chain uses TRBV19 and TRBJ1-2; D is ambiguous. Trimming took off 3 bases at V and 3 bases at J, with 14 bases between the two ends. CDR1 is LNHDA, CDR2 SQIVND, per germline (reference sequence). The length of the CDR3 is 15 residues. The CDR3 loop is CASSMWVIGDYGYTF. CDR3 in DNA: TGTGCCAGTAGTATGTGGGTTATTGGCGACTATGGCTACACCTTC. The full variable domain, its missing parts supplied by reference TRBV19 and TRBJ1-2, is DGGITQSPKYLFRKEGQNVTLSCEQNLNHDAMYWYRQDPGQGLRLIYYSQIVNDFQKGDIAEGYSVSREKKESFPLTVTSAQKNPTAFYLCASSMWVIGDYGYTFGSGTRLTVV.

This chain uses TRBV6-1 with TRBJ2-7; a possible D gene is TRBD2 (7 bases). The CDR3 contains 15 residues. Between the trimmed V and J ends, which lost 6 bases and 2 bases, there was a span of 17 bases. Germline CDR1 and CDR2: MNHNS and SASEGT. In DNA form, the CDR3 reads TGTGCCAGCAGCATGGGGGCGGGAGATACCTACGAGCAGTACTTC. Its protein product is CASSMGAGDTYEQYF.

This sequence joins TRBV6-1 and TRBJ2-7; TRBD1 matches at 7 bases. The CDR3 runs to 15 residues. The V and J ends lost 0 bases and 3 bases, in that order; junction bases with no gene match: 5. CDR1 is MNHNS, CDR2 SASEGT, per germline. Written as DNA, the CDR3 is TGTGCCAGCAGTGAAGCCCCGGGACAGATCTACGAGCAGTACTTC. Amino acid sequence: CASSEAPGQIYEQYF.

The genes are TRBV11-3 and TRBJ2-7, with a tentative D call TRBD2 (6 bases). V was trimmed by 5 bases and J by 5 bases, leaving 22 bases between them. From germline, CDR1 is SGHNT and CDR2 YENEEA. The CDR3 is 16 amino acids. As DNA, the CDR3 is TGTGCCAGCAGCAGTTACGGAAGGAGGGATTGGGACGAGCAGTACTTC. This codes for CASSSYGRRDWDEQYF. Based on the CDR3 plus reference TRBV11-3 and TRBJ2-7, the full variable domain is EAGVVQSPRYKIIEKKQPVAFWCNPISGHNTLYWYLQNLGQGPELLIRYENEEAVDDSQLPKDRFSAERLKGVDSTLKIQPAELGDSAVYLCASSSYGRRDWDEQYFGPGTRLTVT.

This chain joins TRBV4-1 and TRBJ2-3; possible D gene TRBD2, 5 bases. V was cut by 0 bases and J by 3 bases, with 10 bases left in between. CDR3 length: 15 amino acids. Per the germline V gene, CDR1 is MGHRA and CDR2 is YSYEKL. This CDR3 reads CASSQEKGGTDTQYF. The CDR3, as DNA: TGCGCCAGCAGCCAAGAAAAAGGCGGGACAGATACGCAGTATTTT.

The genes are TRBV10-1 and TRBJ2-6, with D perhaps given as TRBD1 or TRBD2 (5 bases each). Germline lookup yields CDR1 WNHNN and CDR2 SYGVQD (reference sequence). The ends were cut back, 2 bases at V and 2 bases at J, with 7 bases in the middle. CDR3 length: 15 residues. This CDR3 reads CASSEGTPGANVLTF. The CDR3 DNA follows: TGCGCCAGCAGTGAGGGGACGCCTGGGGCCAACGTCCTGACTTTC.

The chain carries TRBV5-1 and TRBJ1-4; 7 nucleotides align to TRBD1. V lost 0 bases to trimming and J lost 2 bases; unmatched junction nucleotides: 10. CDR3 size: 18 residues. Germline V gives CDR1 SGHRS, CDR2 YFSETQ. CDR3 protein: CASSLGQLGGQTNEKLFF. For the CDR3, the DNA is TGCGCCAGCAGCTTGGGTCAGTTGGGGGGACAGACTAATGAAAAACTGTTTTTT.

The chain uses TRBV4-1 and TRBJ1-5; D is perhaps TRBD1 (5 bases). Germline V gene sequence: CDR1 MGHRA, CDR2 YSYEKL. V lost 0 bases and J 5 bases, leaving 14 bases between the germline ends. The CDR3 loop spans 16 amino acids. CDR3 sequence (DNA): TGCGCCAGCAGCCAAGATTATGGGGGGACGGATCAGCCCCAGCATTTT. It is translated as CASSQDYGGTDQPQHF.

As DNA, the CDR3 is TGTGCCAGCAGGACCCCGGCCGGGACGGATGGCTACACCTTC. It yields the protein CASRTPAGTDGYTF. This rearrangement joins TRBV28 to TRBJ1-2; perhaps TRBD1 as D (5 bases). The CDR3 is 14 residues long. Germline CDR1 and CDR2: MDHEN and SYDVKM. V lost 6 bases and J 6 bases, leaving 17 bases between the germline ends.

The chain joins TRBV18 to TRBJ2-7; D unresolved. V lost 3 bases, J lost 5 bases, and 14 bases lay in between. Germline CDR1 and CDR2: KGHSH and LQKENI. The CDR3 has 14 amino acids. This CDR3 reads CASSPPNSGDEQYF. CDR3 DNA: TGTGCCAGCTCACCGCCGAACTCAGGAGACGAGCAGTACTTC.